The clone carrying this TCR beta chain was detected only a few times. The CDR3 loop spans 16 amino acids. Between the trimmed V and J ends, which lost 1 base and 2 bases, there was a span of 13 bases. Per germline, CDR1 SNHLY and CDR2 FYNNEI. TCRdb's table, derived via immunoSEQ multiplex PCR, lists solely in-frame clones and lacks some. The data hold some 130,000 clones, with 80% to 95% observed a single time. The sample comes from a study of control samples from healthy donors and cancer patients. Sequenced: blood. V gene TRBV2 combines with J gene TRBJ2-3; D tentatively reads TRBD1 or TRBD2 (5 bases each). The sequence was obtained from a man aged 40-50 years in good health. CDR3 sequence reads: CASSEGDLLPTDTQYF. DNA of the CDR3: TGTGCCAGCAGTGAAGGGGACCTCCTACCCACAGATACGCAGTATTTT.